One and the same sample provided the 8 T cell receptor beta chains below, sequenced in a study of beta chain features in type 1 diabetes. Every bit of the isolated RNA underwent reverse transcription, so sequencing read expressed TCRB transcripts. Sequencing used immunoSEQ multiplex PCR; TCRdb keeps in-frame clones, though not all of them. The sample has 350,000 to 400,000 clones, over 13% seen once. The sample was naive CD4+ T cells from blood. These receptors were collected from a woman aged 18-29 years in good health.

The chain carries TRBV6-5 and TRBJ2-1; the D is unclear. The CDR3 is made up of 11 amino acids. Germline V gene sequence: CDR1 MNHEY, CDR2 SVGAGI. Trimming stripped 5 bases from V and 4 bases from J, with 3 bases between. CDR3 sequence (DNA): TGTGCCAGCAGTCAATACAATGAGCAGTTCTTC. Amino acid sequence: CASSQYNEQFF.

This clone has just a few counts. This chain links TRBV4-3 with TRBJ1-2; possibly TRBD1 for D (5 bases). Trimming removed 0 bases at V and 8 bases at J, with 19 bases between. This CDR3 spans 16 amino acids. CDR1 and CDR2 (germline): LGHNA, YSLEER. Written as DNA, the CDR3 is TGCGCCAGCAGCCAAGAATGGGGCACTCGCTCTTTCGGCTACACCTTC. Protein product: CASSQEWGTRSFGYTF.

The table lists this clone with a few counts. The same CDR3 is also encoded by other DNA sequences in this sample. This chain joins TRBV5-1 and TRBJ2-3; D might be TRBD1 (5 bases). This CDR3 comprises 14 residues. The germline V and J ends were trimmed by 0 bases and 0 bases, with 5 bases remaining between them. CDR1 is SGHRS, CDR2 YFSETQ, per germline. Here the CDR3 reads CASSLGTSTDTQYF. CDR3 coding DNA: TGCGCCAGCAGCTTGGGGACAAGCACAGATACGCAGTATTTT.

Only a few counts were recorded for this clone. The chain recombines TRBV28 with TRBJ2-6, with D uncertain. The CDR3 spans 15 residues. Germline CDR1 MDHEN, CDR2 SYDVKM. V lost 5 bases and J 0 bases, leaving 8 bases between the germline ends. The DNA for the CDR3 is TGTGCCAGCAGTCTATACGGCTCTGGGGCCAACGTCCTGACTTTC. It translates to CASSLYGSGANVLTF.

The table lists this clone with a few counts. The chain combines TRBV10-3 with TRBJ2-7; 8 bases are a match to TRBD1. Germline CDR1 ENHRY, CDR2 SYGVKD. J gave up 3 bases and V 3 bases, and 10 bases lay outside the gene matches. The length of the CDR3 is 16 residues. The CDR3 loop reads CAISDPGQGGHYEQYF. In DNA, the CDR3 is TGTGCCATCAGTGACCCCGGACAGGGAGGTCACTACGAGCAGTACTTC.

The sample holds a few counts of this clone. This chain uses TRBV19 with TRBJ2-1; 16 bases line up with TRBD2. CDR1 and CDR2 (germline): LNHDA, SQIVND (reference sequence). Germline trimming cut 4 bases from V and 10 bases from J; bases unmatched to any gene: 7. This CDR3 is 16 amino acids long. The CDR3 here is CASSKGLAGGLEEQFF. The DNA of the CDR3 is TGTGCCAGTAGTAAGGGACTAGCGGGAGGGTTGGAGGAGCAGTTCTTC.

V is TRBV6-5 and J is TRBJ2-4; 7 positions agree with TRBD1. There are 15 residues in the CDR3. V gave up 6 bases and J gave up 4 bases; unmatched junction bases: 9. CDR1 is MNHEY and CDR2 is SVGAGI in the germline V gene. Here the CDR3 DNA reads TGTGCCAGCAGCGACAGGGCCCTAGGGAAAAACATTCAGTACTTC. It encodes CASSDRALGKNIQYF.

This clone was observed a handful of times. V gene TRBV29-1 combines with J gene TRBJ2-1, with 9 nucleotides matching TRBD1. Germline-derived CDR1 and CDR2 are SQVTM and ANQGSEA. The CDR3 sequence is 14 residues long. V shed 2 bases and J 8 bases; nucleotides not matched to a gene: 7. CDR3 region: CSVEKGQGGDEQFF. DNA for the CDR3: TGCAGCGTTGAAAAGGGACAGGGTGGCGATGAGCAGTTCTTC.